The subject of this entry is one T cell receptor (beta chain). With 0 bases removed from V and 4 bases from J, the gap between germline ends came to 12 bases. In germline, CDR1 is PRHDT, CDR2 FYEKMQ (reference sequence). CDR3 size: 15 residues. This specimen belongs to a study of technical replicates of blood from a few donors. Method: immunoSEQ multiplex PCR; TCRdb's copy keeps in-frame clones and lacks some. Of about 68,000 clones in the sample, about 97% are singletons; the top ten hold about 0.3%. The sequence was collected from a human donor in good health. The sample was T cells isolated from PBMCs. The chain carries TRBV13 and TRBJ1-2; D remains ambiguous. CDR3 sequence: CASSLGSGSIYGYTF. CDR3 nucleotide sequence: TGTGCCAGCAGCTTAGGCTCGGGGAGTATCTATGGCTACACCTTC. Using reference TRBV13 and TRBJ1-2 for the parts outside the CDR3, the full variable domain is AAGVIQSPRHLIKEKRETATLKCYPIPRHDTVYWYQQGPGQDPQFLISFYEKMQSDKGSIPDRFSAQQFSDYHSELNMSSLELGDSALYFCASSLGSGSIYGYTFGSGTRLTVV.